This passage covers 20 T cell receptor beta chains from one sample sequenced in a study of blood T cells in healthy people across ages. A second PCR of roughly 7 to 11 cycles used a sample-barcoded 5' primer and a J-beta primer mix. TCRdb called the 5' RACE reads again in MiXCR, with one record for every CDR3 protein. The sample shows 550,000 to 750,000 distinct CDR3 sequences, under 25% of them seen only once. Input material: blood. All receptors derive from a man aged 70 or older in good health.

The rearrangement joins TRBV29-1 to TRBJ2-1; TRBD2 aligns across 16 bases. The CDR3 spans 19 residues. Looked up from germline, CDR1 is SQVTM and CDR2 is ANQGSEA. Trimming removed 3 bases from V and 1 base from J; junction bases left unmatched: 9. This CDR3 is CSVDGSGLAGGPSYNEQFF. The DNA for the CDR3 is TGCAGCGTTGATGGGTCGGGACTAGCGGGAGGGCCTTCCTACAATGAGCAGTTCTTC.

The V call is TRBV5-1, the J call TRBJ1-4; no firm D call. Germline values: CDR1 SGHRS, CDR2 YFSETQ. V was cut by 3 bases and J by 5 bases, with 14 bases left in between. The CDR3 runs 15 residues. CDR3 sequence reads: CASSWEGQSNEKLFF. DNA of the CDR3: TGCGCCAGCAGCTGGGAAGGTCAGTCGAATGAAAAACTGTTTTTT.

This clonotype was observed at least ten times. The chain employs TRBV29-1 and TRBJ2-7; 7 bases are a match to TRBD1. The CDR3 sequence is 15 residues long. CDR1 is SQVTM and CDR2 is ANQGSEA in the germline V gene. Trimming took 6 bases from V and 1 from J; bases not matched to a gene: 12. The CDR3 spells CSVERETGRSYEQYF. Here the CDR3 DNA reads TGCAGCGTCGAACGAGAGACAGGGAGATCCTACGAGCAGTACTTC.

This chain links TRBV6-6 with TRBJ1-3; weak D call: TRBD1 (5 bases). There are 12 residues in the CDR3. Germline assignment: CDR1 MNHNY and CDR2 SVGAGI (reference sequence). With 8 bases removed from V and 10 bases from J, the gap between germline ends came to 15 bases. CDR3 amino acids: CASFSLGGTIYF. The CDR3 bases are TGTGCCAGCTTTTCCCTTGGGGGGACCATATATTTT.

J is TRBJ1-5 and V is TRBV7-8, with a weak D call TRBD1 (5 bases). The CDR3 is 14 residues long. V lost 3 bases and J lost 2, with 8 bases in between. CDR1 SGHVS and CDR2 FQNEAQ come from the germline V gene. The CDR3: CASSLIQGNQPQHF. CDR3 coding DNA: TGTGCCAGCAGCTTGATACAGGGCAATCAGCCCCAGCATTTT.

This clonotype showed up just a few times. The V call is TRBV7-6, the J call TRBJ2-1; 10 bases match TRBD2. Germline CDR1 SGHVS, CDR2 FNYEAQ. This CDR3 has 19 amino acids. V gave up 2 bases and J gave up 0 bases; unmatched junction bases: 10. CDR3 DNA sequence: TGTGCCAGCAGCTTACCCAGGACTAGCGGAGGGAGCTCCTACAATGAGCAGTTCTTC. Amino acids: CASSLPRTSGGSSYNEQFF.

In its sample, this clonotype was seen once. The chain uses TRBV20-1 and TRBJ1-4; 9 bases line up with TRBD1. The CDR3 runs 12 residues. V lost 4 bases to trimming and J lost 15 bases; unmatched junction nucleotides: 9. The germline CDR1 and CDR2 sequences are DFQATT and SNEGSKA (reference sequence). The CDR3 sequence is CSANYGQGLLFF. The DNA for the CDR3 is TGCAGTGCTAATTACGGACAGGGGCTGTTGTTTTTT.

This clonotype was seen repeatedly, ten times or more. The chain recombines TRBV10-3 with TRBJ2-5; the D gene is possibly TRBD1 (5 bases). The germline V gene encodes CDR1 ENHRY and CDR2 SYGVKD. This CDR3 region has 13 residues. V lost 6 bases and J 5 bases, leaving 13 bases between the germline ends. This chain's CDR3 is CAIRLGQTETQYF. CDR3 sequence (DNA): TGTGCCATCAGGTTGGGGCAGACGGAGACCCAGTACTTC.

Of note for this clonotype: Mismatch with germline at one junction end may stem from a read error. The rearrangement links TRBV3-1 to TRBJ2-1; 7 nucleotides agree with TRBD2. Looked up from germline, CDR1 is LGHDT and CDR2 is YNNKEL (reference sequence). The CDR3 is 14 residues long. In nucleotides, the CDR3 is TGCGCCAGCAGCCAAGAAGGACGGGGAGGGGAGCAGTTCTTC. Its protein is CASSQEGRGGEQFF.

The V call is TRBV28, the J call TRBJ1-2, with unresolved D. The germline V and J ends were trimmed by 3 bases and 8 bases, with 16 bases remaining between them. CDR1 and CDR2 (germline): MDHEN, SYDVKM. CDR3 length equals 14 residues. CDR3 bases: TGTGCCAGCAGTTTCCCCGGCAATCGTAACGGCTACACCTTC. It yields the protein CASSFPGNRNGYTF.

CDR3 in amino acids: CASSLRTDGGTGELFF. CDR3 nucleotides: TGTGCCAGCAGCCTACGGACAGATGGAGGCACCGGGGAGCTGTTTTTT. V and J are TRBV7-3 and TRBJ2-2; weak D call: TRBD1 (6 bases). The CDR3 runs to 16 residues. Germline V gene lookup returns CDR1 SGHTA and CDR2 FQGTGA. V lost 5 bases to trimming and J lost 4 bases, with 17 bases between them.

The chain links TRBV20-1 to TRBJ2-1; 11 bases line up with TRBD2. The CDR3 has 16 amino acids. J lost 2 bases, V lost 1 base, and 4 bases had no gene match. Looked up from germline, CDR1 is DFQATT and CDR2 is SNEGSKA (reference sequence). CDR3 in DNA: TGCAGTGCTAGAGGCGCTAGCGGGGGGACCTACAATGAGCAGTTCTTC. This translates into CSARGASGGTYNEQFF.

The CDR3 DNA reads TGTGCCAGCAGTTACTCGGGGGGGGACTATGGCTACACCTTC. It yields the protein CASSYSGGDYGYTF. The rearrangement links TRBV6-5 to TRBJ1-2, with D perhaps matching TRBD1 (5 bases). CDR1 and CDR2 from the germline V gene are MNHEY and SVGAGI. Trimming took off 0 bases at V and 3 bases at J, with 8 bases between the two ends. The CDR3 extends over 14 amino acids.

This clonotype was recorded a few times. The chain combines TRBV5-4 with TRBJ2-2; possible D gene TRBD1, 6 bases. Trimming cost V 7 bases and J 8 bases, with 15 bases left between them. The germline V gene has CDR1 SGHNT and CDR2 YYREEE (reference sequence). CDR3 length: 13 residues. Written as DNA, the CDR3 is TGTGCCAGCTGGGACAAACTTAGGGGGGAGCTGTTTTTT. It codes for CASWDKLRGELFF.

This clonotype was seen only a few times. The V call is TRBV12-3 or TRBV12-4, the J call TRBJ2-4; TRBD2 is a possible D gene (5 bases). The CDR3 covers 15 residues. V was shortened by 3 bases and J by 13 bases, with 22 bases between the two germline ends. This CDR3 is CASSFSETGKGGQYF. The CDR3 DNA sequence: TGTGCCAGCAGTTTCTCCGAGACGGGGAAGGGCGGACAGTACTTC.

This clonotype was recorded many times. The chain recombines TRBV7-2 with TRBJ2-1; no reliable D call. The CDR3 contains 17 residues. Trimming cost V 2 bases and J 3 bases, with 17 bases left between them. The germline V gene has CDR1 SGHTA and CDR2 FQGNSA. The CDR3 reads CASSLSFRSAHYNEQFF. The CDR3, as DNA: TGTGCCAGCAGCTTAAGCTTCAGGTCGGCTCACTACAATGAGCAGTTCTTC.

This chain joins TRBV20-1 and TRBJ1-2, with D perhaps matching TRBD1 (5 bases). The V end lost 6 bases, the J end lost 8 bases, and 16 bases lay between the germline ends. This CDR3 is 12 amino acids long. The V gene's germline CDR1 is DFQATT and CDR2 SNEGSKA (reference sequence). This CDR3 is CSASSRAGGYTF. The DNA for the CDR3 is TGCAGTGCGAGTTCCAGGGCGGGCGGCTACACCTTC.

The V and J genes are TRBV7-2 and TRBJ2-1; 10 bases are shared with TRBD2. The V segment lost 2 bases and the J segment 12 bases; nucleotides outside the gene matches: 4. The CDR3 sequence is 13 residues long. Germline V gene lookup returns CDR1 SGHTA and CDR2 FQGNSA. DNA of the CDR3: TGTGCCAGCAGCTTACAGCGGGAGGGCTCGCAGTTCTTC. As protein: CASSLQREGSQFF.

The rearrangement links TRBV6-2 or TRBV6-3 to TRBJ2-1, with no clear D. CDR3 length: 14 residues. V lost 2 bases to trimming and J lost 8 bases, with 13 bases between them. The germline V gene has CDR1 MNHEY and CDR2 SVGEGT. The CDR3 DNA follows: TGTGCCAGCAGTTACCCCATCCATTCGGATGAGCAGTTCTTC. This gives the protein CASSYPIHSDEQFF.

This clonotype was found many times. The chain has TRBV12-3 or TRBV12-4 and TRBJ2-1; weak D call: TRBD2 (5 bases). This CDR3 comprises 14 residues. V was shortened by 4 bases and J by 3 bases, with 10 bases between the two germline ends. The CDR3 loop is CASSSAGLYNEQFF. The CDR3 DNA sequence: TGTGCCAGCAGTTCCGCAGGACTCTACAATGAGCAGTTCTTC.